The 3 T cell receptor beta chains below all came from one sample that was sequenced in a study of response to subunit inactivated influenza vaccine. In TCRdb, the RT-PCR reads were re-called with MiXCR into one record per CDR3 protein. The table records 500,000 to 700,000 distinct CDR3 sequences, roughly a quarter of them present only once. Another study also made use of these data, one on T cells expressing NK-cell markers. That study adds: TCR beta libraries carry UMIs added by 5'RACE template switching.

The material sequenced was CD4+ T cells sorted from PBMCs, taken roughly 12 days after vaccination. The receptors were sampled from a man between 50 and 59 years old who received an inactivated influenza vaccine.

This clonotype was seen a handful of times. This chain's CDR3 is CASSLGTSAVTGELFF. The CDR3 DNA sequence: TGTGCCAGCAGCTTAGGGACTAGCGCGGTCACCGGGGAGCTGTTTTTT. This chain joins TRBV7-2 and TRBJ2-2, with TRBD2 matching 9 bases. Germline CDR1 is SGHTA and CDR2 is FQGNSA. Unmatched junction bases numbered 4, after V lost 1 base and J lost 4 bases. CDR3 length equals 16 residues.

This clonotype has a count of ten or more. V is TRBV29-1 and J is TRBJ1-1, with 8 positions matching TRBD1. The germline V gene encodes CDR1 SQVTM and CDR2 ANQGSEA. V dropped 3 bases and J dropped 1; count of bases not matched to a gene: 4. The length of the CDR3 is 14 residues. As DNA, the CDR3 is TGCAGCGTTGACAGGGGGCGGCGGAACACTGAAGCTTTCTTT. The encoded protein is CSVDRGRRNTEAFF.

This sequence joins TRBV11-2 and TRBJ2-3; 9 bases match TRBD2. Unmatched junction bases numbered 6, after V lost 0 bases and J lost 2 bases. Germline V CDR1 and CDR2: SGHAT, FQNNGV. The CDR3 has 17 amino acids. The chain's CDR3 is CASSLDHSGSVTDTQYF. Here the CDR3 DNA reads TGTGCCAGCAGCTTAGACCATAGCGGGAGCGTCACAGATACGCAGTATTTT.